Listed below are T cell receptor beta chains from one sample, sequenced in a study of chronic HIV infection and antiretroviral therapy. One entry per CDR3 protein, called by TCRdb with MiXCR from the 5' RACE reads. The table lists 39,000 or so distinct CDR3 sequences, approximately 7.4% of them singletons. The source material was peripheral blood. These receptors all come from an adult who had HIV and had not received antiretroviral therapy, or was an uninfected healthy control (not recorded which). CDR3s include the opening cysteine and the closing phenylalanine or tryptophan. D genes are given only for firm matches. A clone size is listed for some rows: how often the clone was seen (once, few, many), or a class if it is expanded.

CDR3nt | CDR3aa | len | j_gene | d_gene | abundance | v_gene
TGTGCCAGCAGTATCGGGTCTCGACCGGGCTACACCTTC | CASSIGSRPGYTF | 13 | TRBJ1-2 | NA | many | TRBV28
TGTGCCAGCGGCTCTTTATCGGACTACACCTTC | CASGSLSDYTF | 11 | TRBJ1-2 | NA | many | TRBV28
TGTGCCAGCAGTGACGGACAGGGTGTCAACGAGCAGTACTTC | CASSDGQGVNEQYF | 14 | TRBJ2-7 | TRBD1 | NA | TRBV2
TGCGCCAGCAGAAGGGAGGCCTACAATGAGCAGTTCTTC | CASRREAYNEQFF | 13 | TRBJ2-1 | NA | NA | TRBV5-1
TGTGCCAGCAGTTTAGAGCGGGCAGATACGCAGTATTTT | CASSLERADTQYF | 13 | TRBJ2-3 | NA | many | TRBV28
TGTGCCATCCGGGACTCTGGAAACACCATATATTTT | CAIRDSGNTIYF | 12 | TRBJ1-3 | NA | few | TRBV2
TGCGCCAGCAGCCAAGGAGGGTACAGGGGGCAAGAGACCCAGTACTTC | CASSQGGYRGQETQYF | 16 | TRBJ2-5 | TRBD1 | NA | TRBV4-3
TGCGCCAGCAGCCAAGATGGGACAGTTGCGGCTCGGGCCCAGTACTTC | CASSQDGTVAARAQYF | 16 | TRBJ2-5 | TRBD1 | NA | TRBV4-1
TGCAGTGCTAGTGAAGGGGTTCAGCCCCAGCATTTT | CSASEGVQPQHF | 12 | TRBJ1-5 | NA | NA | TRBV20-1
TGCAGCGTTGGGGGGGAGCTCTACGAGCAGTACTTC | CSVGGELYEQYF | 12 | TRBJ2-7 | NA | NA | TRBV29-1
TGCAGTGCTAGTGGTGCAGGGGCTATGAACACTGAAGCTTTCTTT | CSASGAGAMNTEAFF | 15 | TRBJ1-1 | NA | many | TRBV20-1
TGTGCCAGCAGCCGAGGCCCCCAAGAGACCCAGTACTTC | CASSRGPQETQYF | 13 | TRBJ2-5 | NA | few | TRBV7-3
TGTGCCAGCAGTTTGGTCCGGGAGGGGGCCGGGGAGCTGTTTTTT | CASSLVREGAGELFF | 15 | TRBJ2-2 | TRBD2 | many | TRBV28
TGCAGTGCTATCCTTTCCTCTAGCGGGCCCGGGGAGCTGTTTTTT | CSAILSSSGPGELFF | 15 | TRBJ2-2 | TRBD2 | many | TRBV20-1
TGTGCCAGCAGTTTATATGGCACCGGGGAGCTGTTTTTT | CASSLYGTGELFF | 13 | TRBJ2-2 | NA | few | TRBV27
TGTGCCAGCAGTTTGGGGCCTAAGTTCACAGATACGCAGTATTTT | CASSLGPKFTDTQYF | 15 | TRBJ2-3 | NA | many | TRBV28
TGTGCCTGGTATAAAGCTTTCTTT | CAWYKAFF | 8 | TRBJ1-1 | NA | few | TRBV6-4
TGTGCCAGCAGCACGGGGGAGACCACAATGAACACTGAAGCTTTCTTT | CASSTGETTMNTEAFF | 16 | TRBJ1-1 | NA | many | TRBV28
TGTGCCACCAGCGCCGGAGACAACGGGGCAGGCGGAAACACCATATATTTT | CATSAGDNGAGGNTIYF | 17 | TRBJ1-3 | NA | few | TRBV24-1
TGCAGTGCTCCAGGGAATGTCTACGAGCAGTACTTC | CSAPGNVYEQYF | 12 | TRBJ2-7 | NA | few | TRBV20-1
TGTGCCAGCAGTTACGTGTTAGGGCCTCCTAGCACAGATACGCAGTATTTT | CASSYVLGPPSTDTQYF | 17 | TRBJ2-3 | NA | many | TRBV6-2/TRBV6-3
TGCAGCGTTGTGTCAACAGGGACCTTTAACACTGAAGCTTTCTTT | CSVVSTGTFNTEAFF | 15 | TRBJ1-1 | NA | NA | TRBV29-1
TGTGCCATCAGTGGGGTTCTCGGGAGGAATGAGCAGTTCTTC | CAISGVLGRNEQFF | 14 | TRBJ2-1 | TRBD2 | many | TRBV10-3
TGCAGTGCTACGGACAGGGATGAACGGAATGAGCAGTTCTTC | CSATDRDERNEQFF | 14 | TRBJ2-1 | TRBD1 | many | TRBV20-1
TGTGCCAGCAGCTTAGTCCAGGGGGCCAAAAACATTCAGTACTTC | CASSLVQGAKNIQYF | 15 | TRBJ2-4 | NA | NA | TRBV7-9
TGCAGTGCTCCCTGGGACAGGATGAACTATGGCTACACCTTC | CSAPWDRMNYGYTF | 14 | TRBJ1-2 | TRBD1 | NA | TRBV20-1
TGTGCCAGTAGTATTGACAGGGGACGGACAGGGCCCCACTATGGCTACACCTTC | CASSIDRGRTGPHYGYTF | 18 | TRBJ1-2 | TRBD1 | many | TRBV19
TGTGCCAGCGGTTTGTTGTACGAGCAGTACTTC | CASGLLYEQYF | 11 | TRBJ2-7 | NA | NA | TRBV28
TGTGCCAGCAGGGGGTACAGGGACAATGAGCAGTTCTTC | CASRGYRDNEQFF | 13 | TRBJ2-1 | NA | many | TRBV28
TGTGCCAGCAGCCCTAGGACAGGGGAAGAGACCCAGTACTTC | CASSPRTGEETQYF | 14 | TRBJ2-5 | TRBD1 | many | TRBV9
TGTGCCAGCAGCTTAGCACAGGGATCCAATACGCAGTATTTT | CASSLAQGSNTQYF | 14 | TRBJ2-3 | NA | few | TRBV7-2
TGCAGCGTTGCTAGCGGGAGTAATGCGGCAGATACGCAGTATTTT | CSVASGSNAADTQYF | 15 | TRBJ2-3 | TRBD2 | NA | TRBV29-1
TGCAGTGCTCTACCGGGACTCACGAACACTGAAGCTTTCTTT | CSALPGLTNTEAFF | 14 | TRBJ1-1 | NA | many | TRBV20-1
TGCAGGGGGGGACAGGGGGCCGAGCAGTACTTC | CRGGQGAEQYF | 11 | TRBJ2-7 | TRBD1 | many | TRBV20-1
TGCAGCGTTGGAAGCTCTGGAAACACCATATATTTT | CSVGSSGNTIYF | 12 | TRBJ1-3 | NA | NA | TRBV29-1
TGTGCCAGCAGTTCGACCGGGACAGGGGAGAGGAATGAGCAGTTCTTC | CASSSTGTGERNEQFF | 16 | TRBJ2-1 | TRBD1 | NA | TRBV28
TGTGCCAGCAGTGAGACAGGCTGGTGGCGTGGCTACACCTTC | CASSETGWWRGYTF | 14 | TRBJ1-2 | NA | few | TRBV6-2/TRBV6-3
TGTGCCAGCAGTGGGAACGGCCAAGAGACCCAGTACTTC | CASSGNGQETQYF | 13 | TRBJ2-5 | NA | many | TRBV2
TGTGCCAGCGACTCATGGGGAGAAAAACTGTTTTTT | CASDSWGEKLFF | 12 | TRBJ1-4 | NA | few | TRBV28
TGTGCCAGCAGCGCAGCCGTGACAGCCGAGCAGTACTTC | CASSAAVTAEQYF | 13 | TRBJ2-7 | NA | many | TRBV7-7
TGTGCCAGCAGTGATCGTTACGAGCAGTACTTC | CASSDRYEQYF | 11 | TRBJ2-7 | NA | NA | TRBV28
TGCGCCAGCAGCTCCAGAGACCCCTACGAGCAGTACTTC | CASSSRDPYEQYF | 13 | TRBJ2-7 | NA | NA | TRBV5-1
TGTGCCAGCAGCTTAGGCGGGAGGGCGGAAGATACGCAGTATTTT | CASSLGGRAEDTQYF | 15 | TRBJ2-3 | TRBD2 | NA | TRBV11-1
TGTGCCAGTAGGCAGCGGGCGGCCTACAATGAGCAGTTCTTC | CASRQRAAYNEQFF | 14 | TRBJ2-1 | NA | NA | TRBV19
TGTGCCAGCAATGGCCAGGGGGCACTCACTGAAACTTTCTTT | CASNGQGALTETFF | 14 | TRBJ1-1 | TRBD1 | once | TRBV27
TGTGCCAGCAGCTTAGGCAGGGGAGGCTACGAGCAGTACTTC | CASSLGRGGYEQYF | 14 | TRBJ2-7 | NA | many | TRBV11-2